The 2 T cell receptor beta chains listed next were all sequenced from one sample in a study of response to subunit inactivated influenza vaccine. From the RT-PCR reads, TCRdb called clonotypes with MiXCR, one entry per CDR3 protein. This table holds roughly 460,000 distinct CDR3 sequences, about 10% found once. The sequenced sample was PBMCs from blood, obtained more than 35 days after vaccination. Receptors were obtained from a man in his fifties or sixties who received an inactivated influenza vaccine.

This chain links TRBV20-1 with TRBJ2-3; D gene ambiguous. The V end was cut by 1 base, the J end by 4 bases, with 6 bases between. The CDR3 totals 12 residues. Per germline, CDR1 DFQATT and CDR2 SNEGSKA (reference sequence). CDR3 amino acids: CSARAWADTQYF. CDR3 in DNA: TGCAGTGCTAGAGCATGGGCAGATACGCAGTATTTT.

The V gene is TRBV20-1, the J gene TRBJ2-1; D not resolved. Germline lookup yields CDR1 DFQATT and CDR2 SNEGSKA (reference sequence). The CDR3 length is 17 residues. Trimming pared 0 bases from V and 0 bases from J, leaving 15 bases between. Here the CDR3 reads CSARDRVSRSSYNEQFF. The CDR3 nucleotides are TGCAGTGCTAGAGATCGGGTTAGCCGAAGCTCCTACAATGAGCAGTTCTTC.